Detailed here is one TCR beta chain. The data stem from a study of blood T cell repertoires in COVID-19. Study information: Spain, Italy and the United States supplied samples that represented acute and convalescent COVID-19. T cells, B-cell-depleted T cells, or PBMCs supplied cDNA or gDNA.

Trimming cost V 3 bases and J 0 bases, with 8 bases left between them. The germline gives CDR1 LNHDA, CDR2 SQIVND (reference sequence). This CDR3 is 14 amino acids long. As processed by the authors: Scientists estimated how many nucleated cells there were by amplifying reference gene primers. Generated by immunoSEQ multiplex PCR, the TCRdb table keeps only in-frame clones and is missing some. Clonal size and the V and J genes are those of that table, whereas D and trimming came from the DNA. Counted here are about 94,000 clones, about 90% occurring once; the ten biggest clones make up around 7.4%. The source material was peripheral blood. The V call is TRBV19, the J call TRBJ1-1; a weak D match, TRBD1 (5 bases). This receptor was obtained from a human donor with acute or convalescent COVID-19. The donor label of this sample is uncertain. Written as DNA, the CDR3 is TGTGCCAGTAGTATGGGCAGGGTGAACACTGAAGCTTTCTTT. Residues: CASSMGRVNTEAFF.